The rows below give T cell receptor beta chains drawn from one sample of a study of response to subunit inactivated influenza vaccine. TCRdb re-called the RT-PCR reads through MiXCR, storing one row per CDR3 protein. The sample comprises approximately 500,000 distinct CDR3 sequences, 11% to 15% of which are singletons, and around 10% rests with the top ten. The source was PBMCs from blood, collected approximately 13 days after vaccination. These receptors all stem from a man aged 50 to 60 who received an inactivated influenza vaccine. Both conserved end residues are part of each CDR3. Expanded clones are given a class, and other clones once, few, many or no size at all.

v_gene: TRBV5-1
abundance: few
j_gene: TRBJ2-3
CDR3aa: CASSQDTSSTDTQYF

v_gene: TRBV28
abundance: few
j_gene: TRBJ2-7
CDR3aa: CASSLFPGLTYEQYF

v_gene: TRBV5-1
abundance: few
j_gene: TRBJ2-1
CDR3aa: CASSFPLAGGGNEQFF

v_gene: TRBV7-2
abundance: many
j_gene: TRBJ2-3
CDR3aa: CASSLEFRGGADTQYF

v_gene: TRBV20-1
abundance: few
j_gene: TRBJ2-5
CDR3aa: CSKTSGGAKETQYF

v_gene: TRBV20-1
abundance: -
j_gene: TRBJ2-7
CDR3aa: CSAKNLHRQYF

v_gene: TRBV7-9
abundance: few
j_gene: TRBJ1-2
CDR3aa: CASSFRTGGSYGYTF

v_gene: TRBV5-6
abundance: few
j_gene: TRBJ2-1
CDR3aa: CASRPGGSEQFF

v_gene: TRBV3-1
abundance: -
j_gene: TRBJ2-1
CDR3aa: CASSQRYGLSSYNEQFF

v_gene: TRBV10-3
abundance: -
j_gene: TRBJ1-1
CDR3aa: CAISASLGYRVGNTEAFF

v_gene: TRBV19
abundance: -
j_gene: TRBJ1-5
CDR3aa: CASSIAGINQPQHF

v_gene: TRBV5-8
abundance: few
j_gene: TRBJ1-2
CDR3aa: CASSQTGQPNYGYTF

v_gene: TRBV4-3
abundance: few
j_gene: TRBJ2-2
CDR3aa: CASSRQRTRNTGELFF

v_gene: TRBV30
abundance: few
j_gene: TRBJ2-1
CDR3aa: CAWTRGVSSYNEQFF

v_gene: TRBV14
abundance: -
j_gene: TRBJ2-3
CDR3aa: CASSPRRGTGTQYF

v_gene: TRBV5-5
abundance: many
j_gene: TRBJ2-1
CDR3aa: CASKWKYNEQFF

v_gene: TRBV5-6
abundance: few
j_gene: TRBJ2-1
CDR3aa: CASSRGGVNSGTWEQFF

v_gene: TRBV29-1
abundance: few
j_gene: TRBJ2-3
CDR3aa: CSVGRVWASTDTQYF

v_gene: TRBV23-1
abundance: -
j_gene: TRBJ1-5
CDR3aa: CASSQSAHRVRQPQHF

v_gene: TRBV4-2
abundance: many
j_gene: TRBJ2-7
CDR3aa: CASSQTIFGAGGEQYF

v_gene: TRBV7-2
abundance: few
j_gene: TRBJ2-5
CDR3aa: CASSLTGQGGSETQYF

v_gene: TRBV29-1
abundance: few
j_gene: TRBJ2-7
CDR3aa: CSVGGFHSYEQYF

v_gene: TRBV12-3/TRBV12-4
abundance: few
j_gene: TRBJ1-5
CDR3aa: CASSLFSTDGQPQHF

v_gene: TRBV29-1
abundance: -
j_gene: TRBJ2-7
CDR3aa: CSVELAGALLGEQYF

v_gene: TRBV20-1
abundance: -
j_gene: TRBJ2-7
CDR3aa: CSADPDPGGDEQYF

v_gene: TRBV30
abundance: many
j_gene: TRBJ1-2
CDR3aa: CAWIPQGGRSGYTF

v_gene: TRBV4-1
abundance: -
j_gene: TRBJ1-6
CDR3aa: CASSHGDRGNSPLHF

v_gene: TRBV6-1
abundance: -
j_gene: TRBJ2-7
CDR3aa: CASSWGQVSYEQYF

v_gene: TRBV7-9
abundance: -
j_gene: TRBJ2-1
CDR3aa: CASSLGDRGYYNEQFF

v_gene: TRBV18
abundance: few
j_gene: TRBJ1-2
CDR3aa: CASSPGTDSLGGYTF

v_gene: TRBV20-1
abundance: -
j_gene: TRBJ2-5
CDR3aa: CSAMSGGPLGPQYF

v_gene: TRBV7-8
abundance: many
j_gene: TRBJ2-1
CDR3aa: CASSSGGEQFF

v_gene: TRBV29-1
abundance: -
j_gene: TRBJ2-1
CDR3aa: CSVSLRARVLFF

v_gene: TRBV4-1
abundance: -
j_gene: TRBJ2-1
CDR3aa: CASSPRLGSHNEQFF

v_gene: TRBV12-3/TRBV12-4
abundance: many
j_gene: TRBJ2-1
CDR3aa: CASRSATEQFF

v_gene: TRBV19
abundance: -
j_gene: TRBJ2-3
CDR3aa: CASRSQGSSTDTQYF

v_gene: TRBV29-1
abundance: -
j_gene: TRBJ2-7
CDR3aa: CSVVTSPREQYF

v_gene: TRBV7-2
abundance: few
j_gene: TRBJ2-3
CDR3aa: CASMAALF

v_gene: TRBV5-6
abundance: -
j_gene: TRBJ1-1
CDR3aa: CASSWDTGNTEAFF

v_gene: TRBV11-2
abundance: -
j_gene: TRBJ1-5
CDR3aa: CASSQGDQPQHF

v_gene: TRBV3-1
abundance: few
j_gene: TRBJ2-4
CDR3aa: CASSQFSRALAKNIQYF

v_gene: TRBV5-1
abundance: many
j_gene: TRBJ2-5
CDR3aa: CASSFGDHDFRAETQYF

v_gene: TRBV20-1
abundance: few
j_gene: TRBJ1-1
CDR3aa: CSARGPSNTEAFF

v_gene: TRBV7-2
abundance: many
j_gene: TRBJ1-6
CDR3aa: CASSPGQRLLNSPLHF